This T cell receptor beta chain was captured in a study of cytomegalovirus exposure and HLA in healthy donors. This PCR relied on a set of 60 Vbeta primers and 13 Jbeta primers. This table comes from immunoSEQ multiplex PCR, and its TCRdb copy is limited to in-frame clones, with some not included. Among 90,000 to 150,000 clones listed, 65% to 85% were seen once. This clone was picked up one time. Sequencing was performed on PBMCs. This clonotype originated in a woman aged 40 to 50 in good health and CMV-seropositive.

In DNA, the CDR3 is TGTGCCAGCAGTGATCCATTGGGACAGCCTGCCTACGAGCAGTACTTC. Residues: CASSDPLGQPAYEQYF. V gene TRBV2 combines with J gene TRBJ2-7; 7 nucleotides agree with TRBD1. CDR3 length: 16 residues. Germline loops: CDR1 SNHLY, CDR2 FYNNEI. After removal of 3 bases from V and 2 bases from J, the junction contained 10 bases not matched to a gene.